This is a list of T cell receptor beta chains from one sample in a study of T-cell memory formation after mild COVID-19. MiXCR was run by TCRdb on the 5' RACE reads, yielding one entry per CDR3 protein. The sample records hundreds of thousands of distinct CDR3 sequences, 25% to 30% being singletons. Input material: PBMCs or a T cell subset sorted from them (not recorded which). These receptors were collected from an adult woman who had mild COVID-19 (a few samples of this study predate the infection). Cell type and time point are not known. The CDR3 runs from the conserved cysteine through the conserved F or W. Fields, in order: D gene, clone size, J gene, V gene, CDR3 DNA, CDR3 protein. The D gene is left open where the match is weak. The size of a clone is reported for some rows only, either as once, few or many, or as a class for expanded clones.

D gene: NA; clone size: NA; J gene: TRBJ2-7; V gene: TRBV5-1; CDR3 DNA: TGCGCCAGCAGCCCCCGACAGACCTACGAGCAGTACTTC; CDR3 protein: CASSPRQTYEQYF
D gene: NA; clone size: medium-sized; J gene: TRBJ2-3; V gene: TRBV6-5; CDR3 DNA: TGTGCCAGCAGTGACTGGGATACGCAGTATTTT; CDR3 protein: CASSDWDTQYF
D gene: TRBD1; clone size: few; J gene: TRBJ2-3; V gene: TRBV29-1; CDR3 DNA: TGCAGCGCAGGCACCTATGACGTAACACAGGGGGCTTTGACAGATACGCAGTATTTT; CDR3 protein: CSAGTYDVTQGALTDTQYF
D gene: NA; clone size: few; J gene: TRBJ2-3; V gene: TRBV20-1; CDR3 DNA: TGCAGTGGACTGCTCACAGATACGCAGTATTTT; CDR3 protein: CSGLLTDTQYF
D gene: NA; clone size: few; J gene: TRBJ2-4; V gene: TRBV4-1; CDR3 DNA: TGCGCCAGCAGCTTCAGAGGGCGCGGAGCCAAAAACATTCAGTACTTC; CDR3 protein: CASSFRGRGAKNIQYF
D gene: NA; clone size: NA; J gene: TRBJ2-3; V gene: TRBV24-1; CDR3 DNA: TGTGCCACCAGTGATCCTCACCGGGGCGCTGATACGCAGTATTTT; CDR3 protein: CATSDPHRGADTQYF
D gene: NA; clone size: NA; J gene: TRBJ2-7; V gene: TRBV15; CDR3 DNA: TGTGCCACCAGCAGCCGACAGTCCTACGAGCAGTACTTC; CDR3 protein: CATSSRQSYEQYF
D gene: NA; clone size: NA; J gene: TRBJ1-6; V gene: TRBV30; CDR3 DNA: TGTGCCTGGAGTTCGGTAGTTATTAATTCACCCCTCCACTTT; CDR3 protein: CAWSSVVINSPLHF
D gene: TRBD1; clone size: NA; J gene: TRBJ1-2; V gene: TRBV5-4; CDR3 DNA: TGTGCCAGCAGCCCGCCCGGGACAGAGATATATGGCTACACCTTC; CDR3 protein: CASSPPGTEIYGYTF
D gene: NA; clone size: NA; J gene: TRBJ2-7; V gene: TRBV21-1; CDR3 DNA: TGTGCCAGCAGCAAGGCCCAGGAAGGTTACGCTGAGTACGAGCAGTACTTC; CDR3 protein: CASSKAQEGYAEYEQYF
D gene: TRBD1; clone size: NA; J gene: TRBJ2-1; V gene: TRBV5-1; CDR3 DNA: TGCGCCAGCACGAGAGGGGGCCGGGACAGGGGGAACAATGAGCAGTTCTTC; CDR3 protein: CASTRGGRDRGNNEQFF
D gene: NA; clone size: NA; J gene: TRBJ2-6; V gene: TRBV7-9; CDR3 DNA: TGTGCCAGCAGCCTTCCGGACTCTGGGGCCAACGTCCTGACTTTC; CDR3 protein: CASSLPDSGANVLTF
D gene: NA; clone size: NA; J gene: TRBJ2-6; V gene: TRBV15; CDR3 DNA: TGTGCCACCAGCAGAGATCAGGACTCTGGGGCCAACGTCCTGACTTTC; CDR3 protein: CATSRDQDSGANVLTF
D gene: NA; clone size: NA; J gene: TRBJ1-2; V gene: TRBV5-6; CDR3 DNA: TGTGCCAGCAGCCTCCCGAGAAAAGTGGGTGGCTACACCTTC; CDR3 protein: CASSLPRKVGGYTF
D gene: NA; clone size: few; J gene: TRBJ2-3; V gene: TRBV20-1; CDR3 DNA: TGCAGTGCTTGGATTACTAGCAGTCACACAGATACGCAGTATTTT; CDR3 protein: CSAWITSSHTDTQYF
D gene: NA; clone size: NA; J gene: TRBJ2-5; V gene: TRBV4-1; CDR3 DNA: TGCGCCAGCAGCCAATCCGGGGGGCGTCAAGAGACCCAGTACTTC; CDR3 protein: CASSQSGGRQETQYF
D gene: TRBD2; clone size: NA; J gene: TRBJ2-3; V gene: TRBV2; CDR3 DNA: TGTGCCAGCAGGATCGGACTAGCGGGAGTCTCGAATACGCAGTATTTT; CDR3 protein: CASRIGLAGVSNTQYF
D gene: NA; clone size: once; J gene: TRBJ2-5; V gene: TRBV5-5; CDR3 DNA: TGTGCCAGCAGCTTTCTGGGGCGAGGTCAAGAGACCCAGTACTTC; CDR3 protein: CASSFLGRGQETQYF
D gene: TRBD2; clone size: few; J gene: TRBJ2-7; V gene: TRBV7-2; CDR3 DNA: TGTGCCAGCAGCTTACTAGCGGGCGAGCAGTACTTC; CDR3 protein: CASSLLAGEQYF
D gene: TRBD1; clone size: few; J gene: TRBJ1-5; V gene: TRBV18; CDR3 DNA: TGTGCCAGCTCACCGGGACAGGGTCAGCCCCAGCATTTT; CDR3 protein: CASSPGQGQPQHF
D gene: TRBD1; clone size: few; J gene: TRBJ2-1; V gene: TRBV7-6; CDR3 DNA: TGTGCCAGCAGCGAACCCACAGGGGGTGTAGATGGCAATGAGCAGTTCTTC; CDR3 protein: CASSEPTGGVDGNEQFF
D gene: TRBD1; clone size: few; J gene: TRBJ1-2; V gene: TRBV2; CDR3 DNA: TGTGCCAGCAGTGGGGACAGGGGGACCGGTGGCTACACCTTC; CDR3 protein: CASSGDRGTGGYTF
D gene: TRBD1; clone size: NA; J gene: TRBJ2-7; V gene: TRBV20-1; CDR3 DNA: TGCAGTGCTGGCCGGGTAGGGGGCATGTACGAGCAGTACTTC; CDR3 protein: CSAGRVGGMYEQYF
D gene: NA; clone size: NA; J gene: TRBJ2-7; V gene: TRBV12-3/TRBV12-4; CDR3 DNA: TGTGCCAGCACCTCTGGGGGTACGACCTACGAGCAGTACTTC; CDR3 protein: CASTSGGTTYEQYF
D gene: NA; clone size: NA; J gene: TRBJ2-7; V gene: TRBV12-3/TRBV12-4; CDR3 DNA: TGTGCCAGCAGTTCGGGGGGACAGGCCTTCTCCTACGAGCAGTACTTC; CDR3 protein: CASSSGGQAFSYEQYF
D gene: TRBD1; clone size: few; J gene: TRBJ1-2; V gene: TRBV7-6; CDR3 DNA: TGTGCCAGCAGCGCCTTAGTCCGGGACAGTTTCTATGGCTACACCTTC; CDR3 protein: CASSALVRDSFYGYTF
D gene: NA; clone size: NA; J gene: TRBJ2-2; V gene: TRBV6-2/TRBV6-3; CDR3 DNA: TGTGCCAGCAGCACGGGACAAGGAAACACCGGGGAGCTGTTTTTT; CDR3 protein: CASSTGQGNTGELFF